This entry lists 29 T cell receptor beta chains sequenced from one sample in a study of cytomegalovirus exposure and HLA in healthy donors. The PCR used 60 Vbeta and 13 Jbeta primers. Clones were sequenced by immunoSEQ multiplex PCR, and TCRdb holds only the in-frame ones, with some missing. The sample consists of approximately 100,000 clones, about 80% of them appearing once. Sequencing was carried out using PBMCs. All receptors come from a human donor in good health.

This chain uses TRBV19 with TRBJ1-5; D perhaps matches TRBD1 (6 bases). CDR1 and CDR2 (germline): LNHDA, SQIVND (reference sequence). CDR3 length: 15 amino acids. Trimming pared 1 base from V and 10 bases from J, leaving 17 bases between. The CDR3 DNA sequence: TGTGCCAGTAGTATAGGCGGCAGGGGATCAGTTCCCCAGCATTTT. It encodes CASSIGGRGSVPQHF.

This clone was found a few times. The chain uses TRBV6-5 and TRBJ1-5; D uncertain. This CDR3 spans 13 amino acids. Germline CDR1 reads MNHEY; CDR2 reads SVGAGI. The V end lost 7 bases, the J end lost 5 bases, and 12 bases lay between the germline ends. CDR3 residues: CASTSQVDQPQHF. Here the CDR3 DNA reads TGTGCCAGCACCTCCCAGGTAGATCAGCCCCAGCATTTT.

The chain is built from TRBV5-1 and TRBJ2-5; maybe TRBD1 (5 bases). V was trimmed by 1 base and J by 1 base, leaving 8 bases between them. Germline V gene sequence: CDR1 SGHRS, CDR2 YFSETQ. CDR3 length: 14 amino acids. DNA of the CDR3: TGCGCCAGCAGCTTGATGCAGGGCCAAGAGACCCAGTACTTC. It codes for CASSLMQGQETQYF.

V usage is TRBV27 and J usage is TRBJ1-2, with TRBD1 as a possible D gene (5 bases). Germline CDR1 and CDR2: MNHEY and SMNVEV (reference sequence). V lost 0 bases and J 2 bases, leaving 10 bases between the germline ends. The CDR3 consists of 15 residues. For the CDR3, the DNA is TGTGCCAGCAGTTTATCGGCCAGGGAAAACTATGGCTACACCTTC. Translated: CASSLSARENYGYTF.

V is TRBV6-6 and J is TRBJ1-2; 9 nucleotides agree with TRBD1. Germline CDR1 is MNHNY and CDR2 is SVGAGI (reference sequence). The CDR3 is 15 residues long. Germline trimming cut 4 bases from V and 3 bases from J; bases unmatched to any gene: 6. The CDR3 nucleotides are TGTGCCAGCAGTTCGCAAACAGGGGGCCACTATGGCTACACCTTC. Its protein is CASSSQTGGHYGYTF.

This clone came up once. The genes are TRBV4-2 and TRBJ2-3; 12 positions match TRBD2. The trim removed 4 bases at V and 1 base at J, leaving 9 bases unmatched. The germline gives CDR1 LGHNA, CDR2 YNFKEQ. The CDR3 is 18 amino acids. CDR3 sequence: CASSPRTSGIGGTDTQYF. The CDR3, as DNA: TGTGCCAGCAGCCCCCGGACTAGCGGGATTGGAGGCACAGATACGCAGTATTTT.

CDR3 sequence reads: CASRTGAYEQYF. The CDR3 DNA is TGTGCCAGCCGTACAGGGGCCTACGAGCAGTACTTC. The chain recombines TRBV27 with TRBJ2-7; 7 bases match TRBD1. The junction had 3 bases not matched to a gene; V was cut back by 8 bases and J by 2 bases. The CDR3 covers 12 residues. CDR1 and CDR2 (germline): MNHEY, SMNVEV (reference sequence).

This clone was counted a single time. The gene calls are TRBV11-2 and TRBJ1-6, with D uncertain. The germline CDR1 and CDR2 sequences are SGHAT and FQNNGV. CDR3 size: 16 residues. V was trimmed by 5 bases and J by 8 bases, leaving 19 bases between them. The CDR3 DNA reads TGTGCCAGCAGCCCTAGTTTGGGGAGACCTCATTCACCCCTCCACTTT. Residues: CASSPSLGRPHSPLHF.

The chain joins TRBV2 to TRBJ2-1; 16 bases line up with TRBD2. Germline loops: CDR1 SNHLY, CDR2 FYNNEI. V lost 5 bases, J lost 13 bases, and 14 bases stayed unmatched. CDR3 length: 17 amino acids. The CDR3 bases are TGTGCCAGCAGTCGGCAGGCTCCCGGGACTAGCGGGAGGGCCCAGTTCTTC. It is translated as CASSRQAPGTSGRAQFF.

The V call is TRBV27, the J call TRBJ1-5, with 10 nucleotides matching TRBD1. This CDR3 is 17 amino acids long. The V segment lost 5 bases and the J segment 6 bases; nucleotides outside the gene matches: 13. The germline CDR1 and CDR2 sequences are MNHEY and SMNVEV (reference sequence). The CDR3 protein is CASSLGPGQGIGQPQHF. CDR3 in DNA: TGTGCCAGCAGTCTGGGTCCGGGACAGGGGATCGGTCAGCCCCAGCATTTT.

The V gene is TRBV27, the J gene TRBJ1-5; D unresolved. Germline V lookup: CDR1 MNHEY, CDR2 SMNVEV (reference sequence). V gave up 2 bases and J gave up 2 bases, with 13 bases separating them. The length of the CDR3 is 16 residues. The CDR3 loop is CASSLRSGLGNQPQHF. In nucleotides, the CDR3 is TGTGCCAGCAGTTTACGAAGCGGGTTGGGCAATCAGCCCCAGCATTTT.

The gene calls are TRBV28 and TRBJ1-2, with TRBD1 matching 9 bases. CDR1 and CDR2 (germline): MDHEN, SYDVKM. Losses at the gene ends were 7 bases for V and 3 bases for J; bases not matched to a gene: 3. The CDR3 is 13 residues long. CDR3: CASTRTGDYGYTF. The CDR3, as DNA: TGTGCCAGCACCCGGACAGGGGACTATGGCTACACCTTC.

This chain connects TRBV5-1 to TRBJ2-2, with TRBD2 matching over 8 bases. This CDR3 is built from 13 residues. Germline loops: CDR1 SGHRS, CDR2 YFSETQ. With V trimmed by 5 bases and J by 12 bases, 9 bases remained unmatched. In DNA form, the CDR3 reads TGCGCCAGCAGGGTCAGCGGGGGCCTGAAGCTGTTTTTT. It yields the protein CASRVSGGLKLFF.

The chain is built from TRBV16 and TRBJ2-1; no reliable D call. The CDR3 length is 13 residues. V lost 0 bases and J lost 6, with 6 bases in between. Germline values: CDR1 KGHSY, CDR2 FQNENV. CDR3 sequence reads: CASSQSIGNEQFF. The CDR3 DNA is TGTGCCAGCAGCCAATCAATCGGCAATGAGCAGTTCTTC.

V gene TRBV29-1 combines with J gene TRBJ2-7, with no clear D. This CDR3 is built from 12 residues. Germline V lookup: CDR1 SQVTM, CDR2 ANQGSEA. V lost 5 bases to trimming and J lost 2 bases, with 10 bases between them. The CDR3 sequence is CSVRTNTYEQYF. The DNA for the CDR3 is TGCAGCGTTAGAACAAACACCTACGAGCAGTACTTC.

This clone showed up just a few times. This chain connects TRBV19 to TRBJ2-1, with D tentatively TRBD2 (6 bases). Germline CDR1 and CDR2: LNHDA and SQIVND (reference sequence). This CDR3 is 16 amino acids long. Deletions cut 7 bases from V and 1 base from J, with 17 bases between. The chain's CDR3 is CASTPRRGQSYNEQFF. The CDR3 bases are TGTGCCAGTACCCCGCGGCGGGGTCAATCCTACAATGAGCAGTTCTTC.

The J gene is TRBJ1-1, the V gene TRBV5-1; D gene unclear. CDR1 is SGHRS, CDR2 YFSETQ, per germline. Trimming left V 0 bases short and J 0 bases short, with 9 bases between. The CDR3 has 15 residues. CDR3 nucleotide sequence: TGCGCCAGCAGCTTGGTCCCCGACTTGAACACTGAAGCTTTCTTT. Translated, it gives CASSLVPDLNTEAFF.

The rearrangement links TRBV6-5 to TRBJ1-2, with a tentative D call TRBD1 (5 bases). CDR1 is MNHEY, CDR2 SVGAGI, per germline. V was cut by 6 bases and J by 3 bases, with 14 bases left in between. This CDR3 has 14 amino acids. The CDR3 bases are TGTGCCAGCAGATCCCCAGGGAAAGACTATGGCTACACCTTC. Translation: CASRSPGKDYGYTF.

This chain links TRBV11-1 with TRBJ1-4; the match to TRBD1 covers 7 bases. Germline CDR1 and CDR2: SGHAT and FQDESV (reference sequence). The CDR3 length is 15 residues. The V gene end was trimmed by 5 bases and the J gene end by 7 bases; junction bases not matched to a gene: 10. CDR3 nucleotides: TGTGCCAGCAGCCCATCGTCGACAGGGTCTGAAAAACTGTTTTTT. Protein: CASSPSSTGSEKLFF.

V gene TRBV10-1 combines with J gene TRBJ2-2; weak D call: TRBD2 (5 bases). CDR3 length: 15 residues. Germline CDR1 WNHNN, CDR2 SYGVQD (reference sequence). V dropped 2 bases and J dropped 6 bases, with 13 bases sitting between them. The CDR3 loop is CASSEEWGVAGELFF. Here the CDR3 DNA reads TGCGCCAGCAGTGAGGAATGGGGAGTCGCCGGGGAGCTGTTTTTT.

This clone turned up a few times. The rearrangement joins TRBV4-1 to TRBJ2-1, with 9 nucleotides matching TRBD1. In germline, CDR1 is MGHRA, CDR2 YSYEKL. CDR3 length equals 15 residues. V lost 5 bases and J lost 1; bases outside the gene matches: 3. CDR3 nucleotides: TGCGCCAGCAGCGTAGGGACAGGGTCCTACAATGAGCAGTTCTTC. Translating it yields CASSVGTGSYNEQFF.

V is TRBV10-3 and J is TRBJ2-4; 7 positions match TRBD1. Germline V gene lookup returns CDR1 ENHRY and CDR2 SYGVKD. With V trimmed by 2 bases and J by 5 bases, 6 bases remained unmatched. This CDR3 contains 15 residues. The CDR3 loop is CAISEPSGTENIQYF. The CDR3 DNA reads TGTGCCATCAGTGAGCCCTCCGGGACAGAAAACATTCAGTACTTC.

This clone was counted ten times or more. This chain connects TRBV6-5 to TRBJ1-1; 11 nucleotides agree with TRBD1. V dropped 2 bases and J dropped 4; count of bases not matched to a gene: 3. This CDR3 is built from 15 residues. The germline V gene encodes CDR1 MNHEY and CDR2 SVGAGI. The CDR3, as DNA: TGTGCCAGCAGTTACGGGACAGGGGGGGTCACTGAAGCTTTCTTT. Translation gives CASSYGTGGVTEAFF.

The V call is TRBV30, the J call TRBJ2-7, with 7 bases identical to TRBD1. V shed 8 bases and J 4 bases; nucleotides not matched to a gene: 14. Germline loops: CDR1 GTSNPN, CDR2 SVGIG (reference sequence). This CDR3 is built from 14 residues. Written as DNA, the CDR3 is TGTGCCCGTAATCATCGACAGGGTTTGTACGAGCAGTACTTC. This codes for CARNHRQGLYEQYF.

The chain has TRBV5-6 and TRBJ2-1; TRBD2 matches 12 bases. The CDR3 extends over 16 amino acids. V lost 2 bases and J lost 8; bases outside the gene matches: 8. Germline CDR1 is SGHDT and CDR2 is YYEEEE. CDR3 sequence: CASSFGLAGSSYEQFF. The CDR3 DNA is TGTGCCAGCAGCTTCGGACTAGCGGGGAGTTCGTATGAGCAGTTCTTC.

V usage is TRBV1 and J usage is TRBJ2-5; whether TRBD2, the table's D call, matches the DNA was not checked. TRBV1 is a listed pseudogene. The CDR3 has 16 amino acids. CDR3 in amino acids: CTSSRHRTSGNETQYF. For the CDR3, the DNA is TGCACCAGCAGCCGTCATCGGACTAGCGGGAATGAGACCCAGTACTTC.

In DNA form, the CDR3 reads TGTGCCTGGGGTCCGGGACAGGGACGAGAGACCCAGTACTTC. Encoded protein: CAWGPGQGRETQYF. The V gene is TRBV30, the J gene TRBJ2-5; 9 positions agree with TRBD1. CDR1 and CDR2 from the germline V gene are GTSNPN and SVGIG (reference sequence). With V trimmed by 5 bases and J by 4 bases, 8 bases remained unmatched. The CDR3 runs 14 residues.

The gene calls are TRBV5-1 and TRBJ2-3, with D tentatively TRBD1 (6 bases). V lost 2 bases to trimming and J lost 3 bases, with 10 bases between them. Germline V gene data show CDR1 as SGHRS and CDR2 as YFSETQ. The CDR3 loop spans 14 amino acids. The CDR3 spells CASSFLQGTDTQYF. CDR3 in DNA: TGCGCCAGCAGCTTCCTACAGGGAACAGATACGCAGTATTTT.

About this clone: Other nucleotide sequences from this sample produce the same CDR3. V usage is TRBV5-1 and J usage is TRBJ2-7; D possibly corresponds to TRBD1 (5 bases). Trimming cost V 7 bases and J 0 bases, with 8 bases left between them. Germline V gives CDR1 SGHRS, CDR2 YFSETQ. CDR3 length: 12 amino acids. The CDR3 coding sequence is TGCGCCAGCTCCAGGGACTCCTACGAGCAGTACTTC. This codes for CASSRDSYEQYF.